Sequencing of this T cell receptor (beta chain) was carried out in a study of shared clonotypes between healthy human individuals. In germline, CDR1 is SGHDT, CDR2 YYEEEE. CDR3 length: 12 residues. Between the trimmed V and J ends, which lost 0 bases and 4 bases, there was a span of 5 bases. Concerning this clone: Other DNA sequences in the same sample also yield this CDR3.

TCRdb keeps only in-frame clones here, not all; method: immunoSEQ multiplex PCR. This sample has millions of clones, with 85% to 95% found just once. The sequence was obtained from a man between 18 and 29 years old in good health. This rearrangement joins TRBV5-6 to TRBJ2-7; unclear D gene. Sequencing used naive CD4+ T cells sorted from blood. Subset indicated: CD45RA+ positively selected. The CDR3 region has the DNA TGTGCCAGCAGCTTGGTGGGTTACGAGCAGTACTTC. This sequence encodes CASSLVGYEQYF.